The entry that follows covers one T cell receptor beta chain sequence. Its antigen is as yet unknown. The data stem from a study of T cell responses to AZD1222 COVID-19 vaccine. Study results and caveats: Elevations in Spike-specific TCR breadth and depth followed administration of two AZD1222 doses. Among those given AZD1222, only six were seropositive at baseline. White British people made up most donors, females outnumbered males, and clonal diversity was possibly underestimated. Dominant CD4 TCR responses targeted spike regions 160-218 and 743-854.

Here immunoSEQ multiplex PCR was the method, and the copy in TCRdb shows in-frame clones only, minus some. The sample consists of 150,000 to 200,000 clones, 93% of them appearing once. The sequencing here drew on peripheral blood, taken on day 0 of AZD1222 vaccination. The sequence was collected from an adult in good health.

The DNA of the CDR3 is TGTGCCAGCAGGTATCAGGCGGTCGGTACTGAAGCTTTCTTT. This gives the protein CASRYQAVGTEAFF. This chain connects TRBV11-2 to TRBJ1-1; D remains unclear. Germline CDR1 is SGHAT and CDR2 is FQNNGV. The CDR3 is 14 residues long. Trimming took off 6 bases at V and 5 bases at J, with 16 bases between the two ends.